This entry concerns a single TCR beta chain. What it recognizes is unknown. A much bigger clone sits one base away, suggesting this may be a read error. This likely comes from a read error, as the CDR3 has no conserved phenylalanine or tryptophan at its end. The source of the sample is a study of tumor and adjacent non-tumor tissue in lung cancer. Study-level points and caveats: Tumor tissue had significantly higher TCR diversity than normal lung.

No cell sorting was done before RNA was extracted from the tissue. This non-tumor lung sample came from over 3 cm beyond the tumor edge. Newly diagnosed lung cancer patients had thoracic surgery in China, August–November 2014, without prior chemotherapy. Three rounds of nested PCR, following a modified ARM-PCR protocol, produced the TCRbeta library. TCRdb itself ran the multiplex PCR reads through MiXCR, one entry per CDR3 protein. The sample has 90,000 to 100,000 distinct CDR3 sequences; 75% to 90% are singletons. Germline CDR1 is SGHAT and CDR2 is FQNNGV. V lost 4 bases and J 3 bases, leaving 17 bases between the germline ends. The CDR3 is made up of 16 amino acids.

Sequencing used distant non-tumor lung tissue. The chain has TRBV11-2 and TRBJ2-3; a possible D gene is TRBD2 (5 bases). The sequence derives from a man in his fifties or sixties with small cell lung cancer. CDR3 nucleotides: TGTGCCAGCAGCTCAACTCCAGGAGAGGGAACAGATACGCAGTATTTA. Translation gives CASSSTPGEGTDTQYL.